These 2 T cell receptor beta chains came from one sample sequenced in a study of blood T cell repertoires in COVID-19. Assay used: immunoSEQ multiplex PCR; TCRdb lists only in-frame clones, some missing. The sample carries 250,000 to 350,000 clones, around 87% recorded once. Specimen: PBMCs or T cells enriched from blood (not recorded which). The receptors here all came from a woman under 40 who had recovered from COVID-19.

The CDR3 nucleotides are TGTGTCAGAAGCTTAGCGACCGACAGGAACTATGGCTACACCTTC. It is translated as CVRSLATDRNYGYTF. The V call is TRBV7-5, the J call TRBJ1-2; the tabulated D call, TRBD1, remains unverified against the DNA. TRBV7-5 is noted as a pseudogene. The CDR3 runs 15 residues.

The V and J genes are TRBV4-1 and TRBJ1-2, with D unresolved. V lost 0 bases to trimming and J lost 4 bases, with 9 bases between them. The CDR3 spans 14 residues. CDR1 is MGHRA and CDR2 is YSYEKL in the germline V gene. In DNA form, the CDR3 reads TGCGCCAGCAGCCAAGATGGGAGGGCCTATGGCTACACCTTC. Amino acid sequence: CASSQDGRAYGYTF.